This TCR beta chain was recovered during a study of CD8 T cells in ankylosing spondylitis (dated by TCRdb to 2016 to 2017). Study-level background: The study set out to find disease-linked TCR variants by profiling T cell receptor beta repertoires in ankylosing spondylitis patients and healthy donors. Peripheral blood was sampled, and synovial fluid was additionally collected from ankylosing spondylitis patients. In total, the full study cohort was made up of roughly 110 healthy donors and more than 20 ankylosing spondylitis patients. What the study reported, not specific to this receptor: According to the report, matched synovial fluid samples from ankylosing spondylitis patients were significantly enriched for the disease-linked clones. A TCR beta motif of eight highly homologous amino acid variants appeared characteristic of blood from ankylosing spondylitis patients. A CD8+ phenotype was shown by the disease-linked clones, which were found at relatively low frequencies in peripheral blood. Some motif variants were previously reported in synovial fluid and blood of reactive arthritis patients, suggesting common disease-initiation mechanisms.

The data were produced on an Illumina HiSeq 2500. Quantitative 5'-RACE with molecular barcodes was used to prepare TCR beta libraries. Per the source publication's procedure: To identify disease-linked TCR variants, a new computational method was used, one built on a probabilistic model of VDJ rearrangement. TCRdb reworked the public reads: Q25 trimming with fastp, MiXCR clone assembly, productive beta chains retained. All rows with the same CDR3 protein become a single entry with the most common DNA and genes. None of the V and J calls come from the authors' own analysis; TCRdb made them. For this sample there are about 66,000 distinct CDR3 sequences; 6% to 8% appear just once. In total, the top ten clones hold around 4.5% of the sample. CDR1 SGHRS and CDR2 YFSETQ were looked up in the germline V gene. Reading from cysteine to phenylalanine, the CDR3 counts 12 amino acids. This entry keeps only the CDR3 DNA: 36 bases, framed from base 1. V lost 3 bases and J lost 3 bases; the stretch between them is 7 bases long.

For each ankylosing spondylitis patient, the synovial fluid sample was matched to a blood sample from that same patient. This clonotype was seen repeatedly, ten times or more. Its cognate antigen has yet to be identified. Per-base quality was not reported, and no clone a single base away is much larger than it. The receptor chain draws on TRBV5-1 and TRBJ2-7, with TRBD1 perhaps the D gene, on 5 matching bases. The source material was synovial fluid, either unsorted or a sorted T cell fraction (not recorded which). This sequence was found in a male donor with ankylosing spondylitis. The nucleotides are TGCGCCAGCAGCTCGACAGACTACGAGCAGTACTTC. The translation is CASSSTDYEQYF.